In this sample, the clone carrying this TCR beta chain turned up a few times. In the original analysis: Amplified reference gene primers provided the basis for estimating nucleated cell counts. Assay: immunoSEQ multiplex PCR; the TCRdb copy retains only in-frame clones and omits some. The DNA gave D and trimming, while V, J and clone size come from that table. In the table there are some 200,000 clones, about 82% of which are singletons. This specimen comes from a study of blood T cell repertoires in COVID-19. Across the whole study: The samples span acute and convalescent COVID-19 from the United States, Italy and Spain. PBMCs, B-cell-depleted T cells, or T cells provided the cDNA or gDNA that made up the material.

Trimming took 4 bases from V and 1 from J, leaving 10 bases between them. Looked up from germline, CDR1 is MNHNY and CDR2 is SVGAGI (reference sequence). The CDR3 totals 14 residues. The receptor's source is a woman in her 70s with COVID-19, enrolled during active disease. The sequenced sample consisted of peripheral blood. The chain combines TRBV6-6 with TRBJ1-2; D possibly corresponds to TRBD1 (6 bases). CDR3 coding DNA: TGTGCCAGCAGTTCGGACAGAGATAACTATGGCTACACCTTC. Translated, it gives CASSSDRDNYGYTF.